The clone carrying this T cell receptor (beta chain) has ten or more counts. TCRdb passed the 5' RACE reads through MiXCR, listing each CDR3 protein once. This table holds 200,000 to 250,000 distinct CDR3 sequences, under 12% found once. This sample was taken from a study of identical twins. V gave up 8 bases and J gave up 0 bases, with 11 bases separating them. CDR1 is SNHLY and CDR2 is FYNNEI in the germline V gene. This CDR3 has 14 amino acids. The J gene is TRBJ2-1, the V gene TRBV2; D remains unclear. This clonotype was obtained from a man aged 50 or older in good health. Sequences were obtained from memory T cells sorted from blood. The CDR3 loop reads CASSTRSSYNEQFF. Here the CDR3 DNA reads TGTGCCAGCTCTACAAGGAGCTCCTACAATGAGCAGTTCTTC.